This is a list of T cell receptor beta chains from one sample in a study of blood T cell dynamics during melanoma immunotherapy. The table came from immunoSEQ multiplex PCR; TCRdb's copy has only in-frame clones and leaves some out. The data show more than 12,000 clones, 80% to 95% seen once. The source material was blood, sampled from a patient treated with checkpoint blockade. These receptors were obtained from a human donor with melanoma. Both conserved end residues are part of each CDR3. D genes are given only for firm matches. The size field is filled for only some rows; it gives once, few, many or a size class.

d_gene	abundance	v_gene	j_gene	CDR3nt	CDR3aa
NA	NA	TRBV29-1	TRBJ2-2	TGCAGCGTTGTAAGCCGGCCTGGGGGGGAGCTGTTTTTT	CSVVSRPGGELFF
TRBD2	NA	TRBV19	TRBJ2-1	TGTGCCAGTAGTACCCTAGCGGGGGGCGCTACAACTGAGCAGTTCTTC	CASSTLAGGATTEQFF
NA	NA	TRBV4-1	TRBJ2-5	TGCGCCAGCAGCCAAGAAGGCTGGGCCCGGGAGACCCAGTACTTC	CASSQEGWARETQYF
NA	few	TRBV5-4	TRBJ1-4	TGTGCCAGCAGCTTGGACAGTGAAAAACTGTTTTTT	CASSLDSEKLFF
NA	NA	TRBV28	TRBJ2-1	TGTGCCAGCAGTTTAGGGACCGGGGTTGAGAATGAGCAGTTCTTC	CASSLGTGVENEQFF
NA	NA	TRBV30	TRBJ1-5	TGTGCCTGGAGTCCCATCTGGGGGGCTCGGGATCAGCCCCAGCATTTT	CAWSPIWGARDQPQHF
NA	NA	TRBV4-1	TRBJ1-3	TGCGCCAGCAGCCAAGATGGGGGGTTTTCTGGAAACACCATATATTTT	CASSQDGGFSGNTIYF
NA	NA	TRBV28	TRBJ1-6	TGTGCCAGCAGTTTAGGGGGTTCGGATAATTCACCCCTCCACTTT	CASSLGGSDNSPLHF
NA	NA	TRBV19	TRBJ1-2	TGTGCCAGTAGTTCAACCGGGGGGGGGCGAAGCTATGGCTACACCTTC	CASSSTGGGRSYGYTF
TRBD1	NA	TRBV5-1	TRBJ2-3	TGCGCCAGCAGCTCCGGGACAGGGATTTGGGATACGCAGTATTTT	CASSSGTGIWDTQYF
TRBD2	NA	TRBV5-1	TRBJ2-2	TGCGCCAGCAGTGGCGGGAGGAACACCGGGGAGCTGTTTTTT	CASSGGRNTGELFF
NA	NA	TRBV28	TRBJ2-1	TGTGCCAGCAGCCCTGGACTCGGGAAAGGGGGTGAGCAGTTCTTC	CASSPGLGKGGEQFF
TRBD1	NA	TRBV6-5	TRBJ2-2	TGTGCCAGCAGCACCGACAGGGGGAACACCGGGGAGCTGTTTTTT	CASSTDRGNTGELFF
NA	NA	TRBV14	TRBJ1-3	TGTGCCAGCAGCCTAGTCGGAAACACCATATATTTT	CASSLVGNTIYF
NA	once	TRBV28	TRBJ2-7	TGTGCCAGTGGACAGATTTTTCCCTCCTACGAGCAGTACTTC	CASGQIFPSYEQYF
NA	NA	TRBV5-4	TRBJ2-3	TGTGCCAGCAGCTTGGTTCCCACCGGGACTGCAGATACGCAGTATTTT	CASSLVPTGTADTQYF
NA	once	TRBV2	TRBJ1-3	TGTGCCAGCAGTGAATCAATTGGCTTTTCCTCTGGAAACACCATATATTTT	CASSESIGFSSGNTIYF
NA	NA	TRBV10-3	TRBJ1-6	TGTGCCATCAGTGACCAGGGTGTTCTCCCTAATTCACCCCTCCACTTT	CAISDQGVLPNSPLHF
TRBD2	NA	TRBV9	TRBJ2-1	TGTGCCAGCAGCGTGGGGACTAGCATCTTCGATGAGCAGTTCTTC	CASSVGTSIFDEQFF
TRBD1	few	TRBV6-1	TRBJ1-2	TGTGCCAGCAGTGAAGCGACAGGGGGGGACGTTAGGGGCTACACCTTC	CASSEATGGDVRGYTF
NA	NA	TRBV30	TRBJ2-1	TGTGCCTGGAGCGGGGGGGACAGAGCGTACAATGAGCAGTTCTTC	CAWSGGDRAYNEQFF
TRBD1	NA	TRBV4-1	TRBJ1-4	TGCGCCAGCAGCCAAGAAGGGGTAGACAGGGGTAATGAAAAACTGTTTTTT	CASSQEGVDRGNEKLFF
TRBD2	NA	TRBV14	TRBJ2-3	TGTGCCAGCAGCCCCCTAGCGGGGGCGGTGGTAGCGCAGTATTTT	CASSPLAGAVVAQYF
NA	NA	TRBV7-9	TRBJ1-6	TGTGCCAGCAGCGAGGCAGGGATCGGAGGGAATTCACCCCTCCACTTT	CASSEAGIGGNSPLHF
NA	NA	TRBV6-5	TRBJ1-2	TGTGCCAGCACTTTCACAGGGACCGCTAACTATGGCTACACCTTC	CASTFTGTANYGYTF
TRBD1	once	TRBV5-1	TRBJ2-7	TGCGCCAGCAGTCAGGGACAGCTGCCCTACGAGCAGTACTTC	CASSQGQLPYEQYF
TRBD1	NA	TRBV27	TRBJ1-3	TGTGCCAGCAGTCGTGACAGGGACTTCTCTGGAAACACCATATATTTT	CASSRDRDFSGNTIYF
NA	NA	TRBV19	TRBJ2-2	TGTGCCACCGGAAGACAAGGCCCAGCCGGGGAGCTGTTTTTT	CATGRQGPAGELFF
NA	NA	TRBV6-4	TRBJ2-5	TGTGCCAGCAAACCTCTCCGTACCGAGGGCCAAGAGACCCAGTACTTC	CASKPLRTEGQETQYF
TRBD1	NA	TRBV5-4	TRBJ1-2	TGTGCCAGCAGCTTGGCAGGGGGCTATGGCTACACCTTC	CASSLAGGYGYTF